The 10 T cell receptor beta chains listed next were all sequenced from one sample in a study of Graves' ophthalmopathy and Graves' hyperthyroidism. As the template, RNA transcripts were used to amplify TCR beta CDR3 regions. The authors performed first-round RT-PCR with HTBI primers and then a second-round multiplex PCR. TCRdb re-called the multiplex PCR reads through MiXCR, storing one row per CDR3 protein. The sample holds a few hundred thousand distinct CDR3 sequences; 18% are singletons and the top ten take more than 1.5%. Sequencing was performed on peripheral blood. These receptors all come from a woman younger than 30 with Graves' ophthalmopathy.

This clonotype was detected many times. The V gene is TRBV4-2, the J gene TRBJ1-2; tentative D call: TRBD1 (5 bases). Germline-derived CDR1 and CDR2 are LGHNA and YNFKEQ. CDR3 length: 16 amino acids. Deletions cut 8 bases from V and 0 bases from J, with 19 bases between. The CDR3 spells CASALGPPGANYGYTF. DNA for the CDR3: TGTGCCAGCGCCCTGGGACCCCCTGGGGCTAACTATGGCTACACCTTC.

This clonotype has at least ten counts. The rearrangement uses TRBV3-1 and TRBJ2-7; the D gene is possibly TRBD1 (5 bases). In germline, CDR1 is LGHDT, CDR2 YNNKEL (reference sequence). Trimming stripped 4 bases from V and 6 bases from J, with 16 bases between. The CDR3 loop spans 14 amino acids. The CDR3 region is CASSPGISGGEQYF. The CDR3 DNA follows: TGTGCCAGCAGCCCAGGGATATCCGGCGGCGAGCAGTACTTC.

The V and J genes are TRBV4-2 and TRBJ2-7; 8 nucleotides align to TRBD2. Germline CDR1 reads LGHNA; CDR2 reads YNFKEQ. The CDR3 contains 15 residues. J gave up 4 bases and V 4 bases, and 9 bases lay outside the gene matches. CDR3 loop: CASSLHRAGAYEQYF. The CDR3 DNA is TGTGCCAGCAGCCTACACAGAGCGGGGGCTTACGAGCAGTACTTC.

There are many counts of this clonotype. The rearrangement joins TRBV7-3 to TRBJ1-1; a possible D gene is TRBD1 (5 bases). Germline V gene data show CDR1 as SGHTA and CDR2 as FQGTGA. The CDR3 consists of 17 residues. V lost 3 bases and J lost 5, with 22 bases in between. The CDR3 sequence is CASSFNSGPLRPTEAFF. CDR3 in DNA: TGTGCCAGCAGCTTTAATTCGGGACCCCTTCGGCCGACTGAAGCTTTCTTT.

This clonotype showed up just a few times. This chain connects TRBV24-1 to TRBJ1-1, with TRBD1 as a possible D gene (6 bases). Looked up from germline, CDR1 is KGHDR and CDR2 is SFDVKD. The CDR3 has 16 residues. V lost 5 bases, J lost 0 bases, and 15 bases lay in between. CDR3 bases: TGTGCCACCAGTGGCCCCCCCAGGGGTGTGAACACTGAAGCTTTCTTT. This encodes CATSGPPRGVNTEAFF.

This clonotype was observed many times. The rearrangement links TRBV27 to TRBJ1-1, with 7 positions matching TRBD1. V was clipped by 5 bases and J by 6 bases; unmatched bases: 12. The CDR3 contains 15 residues. CDR1 and CDR2 from the germline V gene are MNHEY and SMNVEV (reference sequence). The CDR3 is CASSPKGGSDPEAFF. In DNA form, the CDR3 reads TGTGCCAGCAGTCCGAAAGGGGGCTCGGATCCTGAAGCTTTCTTT.

This clonotype was recorded at least ten times. This chain connects TRBV6-5 to TRBJ1-3, with unresolved D. Germline lookup yields CDR1 MNHEY and CDR2 SVGAGI. Trimming took 7 bases from V and 4 from J, leaving 17 bases between them. The CDR3 extends over 15 amino acids. In DNA, the CDR3 is TGTGCCAGCACCCAAACTGGGGTGGGCGGAAACACCATATATTTT. The encoded protein is CASTQTGVGGNTIYF.

Only one count was recorded for this clonotype. The chain is built from TRBV9 and TRBJ1-1; D is uncertain. V dropped 4 bases and J dropped 4 bases, with 11 bases sitting between them. CDR3 length: 13 amino acids. The germline CDR1 and CDR2 sequences are SGDLS and YYNGEE. This CDR3 is CASSLGKLTEAFF. DNA of the CDR3: TGTGCCAGCAGCCTAGGCAAACTCACTGAAGCTTTCTTT.

Ten or more counts support this clonotype. A much bigger clone sits one base away, suggesting this may be a read error. The chain has TRBV10-2 and TRBJ2-7; 8 bases line up with TRBD1. Per the germline V gene, CDR1 is WSHSY and CDR2 is SAAADI. Trimming at V came to 6 bases and at J to 6 bases, leaving 7 bases not matched to a gene. The CDR3 contains 13 residues. The CDR3 DNA sequence: TGCGCCAGCAGACCGGACAGGGCCTGCGAGCAGTACTTC. It yields the protein CASRPDRACEQYF.

Ten or more counts support this clonotype. The V and J genes are TRBV28 and TRBJ1-2, with 7 bases that match TRBD1. CDR1 is MDHEN, CDR2 SYDVKM, per germline. The CDR3 contains 16 residues. Germline trimming cut 4 bases from V and 3 bases from J; bases unmatched to any gene: 11. The CDR3 loop is CASSYSDLTGYYGYTF. The CDR3 DNA reads TGTGCCAGCAGTTATTCGGACCTGACAGGGTACTATGGCTACACCTTC.